This T cell receptor (beta chain) was retrieved from a study of cytomegalovirus exposure and HLA in healthy donors. Study-level results: TCR sequences were mostly rare, though some public TCRs occurred in many donors. Confirmation in vitro established that a few CMV-associated chains were specific for CMV antigens. Productive rates of about 90% or about 30% were seen for most TCR beta V segments in an earlier analysis.

In regard to this clone: Its antigen is currently unknown. The junction shows a germline mismatch at one end, possibly a read error.

The CDR3 spans 15 residues. From germline, CDR1 is SGHTA and CDR2 FQGTGA. In the PCR, 60 Vbeta and 13 Jbeta primers were used. Some clones are missing from TCRdb's copy, which holds only in-frame ones; the method was immunoSEQ multiplex PCR. The sample holds 150,000 to 200,000 clones; around 84% are singletons and the top ten take around 3.6%. This TCR was recovered from a middle-aged man in good health and CMV-seropositive. Sequenced sample: PBMCs. This chain uses TRBV7-3 with TRBJ2-3; 8 bases are shared with TRBD1. The CDR3 DNA reads as TGTGCCAGCAGTTTAAAGACAGGGGCAACAGATACGCAGTATTTT. It translates to CASSLKTGATDTQYF. The whole variable domain, remainder taken from reference TRBV7-3 and TRBJ2-3, is GAGVSQTPSNKVTEKGKYVELRCDPISGHTALYWYRQSLGQGPEFLIYFQGTGAADDSGLPNDRFFAVRPEGSVSTLKIQRTERGDSAVYLCASSLKTGATDTQYFGPGTRLTVL.